The present entry profiles one T cell receptor beta chain with its context. This clonotype was detected only once. This receptor's antigen is unknown. One end of the junction fails to match germline, which may point to a read error. RNA was isolated from bulk, unsorted tissue, and RNA quality was assessed with a NanoDrop ND-1000 and an Agilent 2100. All donors had newly diagnosed lung cancer, had not received prior chemotherapy, and were admitted for thoracic surgery in China between August and November 2014. Anyone who had undergone radiotherapy or chemotherapy before, or who had another cancer at the same time, was left out of the study. Surgical tissue pieces of about 1-2.2 cm3 were preserved in RNAlater solution and stored at -80 °C until use. The data were taken from a study of tumor and adjacent non-tumor tissue in lung cancer (dated by TCRdb to the late 2010s). With regard to the full study: Of the cohort, around eleven patients had adenocarcinoma, 2 had squamous cell carcinoma and 1 had small cell lung cancer. The approximately 15 patients were aged about 30 to 76 years, included ten or so men and 5 women, and had TNM stage I to III disease. A total of some 130,000,000 productive TCRbeta reads were generated by sequencing, corresponding to an average of around 4 million reads per sample. The study compared bulk TCRbeta repertoires from lung tumor tissue and matched distant non-tumor lung tissue of about 16 lung cancer patients. For each patient, one tumor sample and one normal lung sample were taken, giving 25 to 30 paired specimens that underwent TCRbeta CDR3 sequencing. The study at large found these results: Because peripheral blood was not sequenced, blood TCRbeta repertoires in the lung cancer patients of the study were not examined. In normal lung, the top 100 clones accounted for a significantly larger cumulative share of the repertoire than in tumor tissue. Younger patients had significantly higher TCR diversity, and higher tumor TCR diversity was associated with shorter overall and disease-free survival. Significantly higher TCR diversity (inverse Simpson) was observed in tumor tissue than in normal lung tissue (431.37 vs 166.20, P = 0.0075, Mann-Whitney U test). With only roughly 14 patients in the cohort, the authors noted that larger samples and more detailed clinical data are needed. Neither the sequencing platform nor unique molecular identifiers are mentioned in the methods.

The library came from multiplex PCR. TCRdb names Illumina HiSeq 2500 as the instrument used. Following protocols modified from ARM-PCR, the researchers constructed TCRbeta libraries through three rounds of nested PCR with primers (Table S4). Before sequencing, PCR products of 200-500 bp were excised from the gel and purified with the QIAquick gel extraction kit. On the study's bioinformatics: Trimmomatic was used to clean the reads, FLASH was used to merge the reads into complete CDR3 sequences, and MiTCR was used to assign the reads to V(D)J germline segments. Clonal diversity was computed as the inverse Simpson's index with VDJtools. Productive reads were defined as in-frame sequences without a premature stop codon. Using fastp trimming at Q25 and MiXCR clonotype assembly, TCRdb reanalyzed the public sequencing data and kept in-frame beta chains. CDR3 protein sequences are deduplicated, and each keeps its most common genes and DNA. For this entry, the V and J calls and clone size follow TCRdb and not the study's own pipeline. The sample includes about 93,000 distinct CDR3 sequences, with 65% to 75% observed a single time. In total, the top ten clones hold around 20% of the sample.

CDR1 and CDR2, per the germline V gene, are MGHRA and YSYEKL. Including cysteine and phenylalanine, the CDR3 has 16 amino acids. CDR3 DNA is the only sequence kept; it has 48 bases, read in frame from the first base. Sequences were obtained from lung tumor tissue. This TCR came from a man in his 60s with non-small cell lung cancer. This receptor chain uses TRBV4-1 and TRBJ2-1, with TRBD2 identical over 12 junction bases. The DNA reads as follows: TGCGCCAGCAGCCTCCGGACTAGCGGGATGGACAATGAGCAATTCTTC. Translated, it reads CASSLRTSGMDNEQFF.